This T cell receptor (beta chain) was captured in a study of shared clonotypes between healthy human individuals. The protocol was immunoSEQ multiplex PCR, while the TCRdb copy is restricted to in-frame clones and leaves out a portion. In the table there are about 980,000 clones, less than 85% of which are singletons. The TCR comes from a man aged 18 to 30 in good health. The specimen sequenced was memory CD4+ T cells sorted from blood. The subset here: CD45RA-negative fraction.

The DNA of the CDR3 is TGTGCCAGCAGCTTAGAGATCAGATCGGCGGGTGAGCAGTACTTC. Encoded protein: CASSLEIRSAGEQYF. The V gene is TRBV7-6, the J gene TRBJ2-7; perhaps TRBD2 as D (5 bases). Trimming shortened V by 1 base and J by 7 bases, and 17 bases separated the two germline ends. There are 15 residues in the CDR3. Germline lookup yields CDR1 SGHVS and CDR2 FNYEAQ.